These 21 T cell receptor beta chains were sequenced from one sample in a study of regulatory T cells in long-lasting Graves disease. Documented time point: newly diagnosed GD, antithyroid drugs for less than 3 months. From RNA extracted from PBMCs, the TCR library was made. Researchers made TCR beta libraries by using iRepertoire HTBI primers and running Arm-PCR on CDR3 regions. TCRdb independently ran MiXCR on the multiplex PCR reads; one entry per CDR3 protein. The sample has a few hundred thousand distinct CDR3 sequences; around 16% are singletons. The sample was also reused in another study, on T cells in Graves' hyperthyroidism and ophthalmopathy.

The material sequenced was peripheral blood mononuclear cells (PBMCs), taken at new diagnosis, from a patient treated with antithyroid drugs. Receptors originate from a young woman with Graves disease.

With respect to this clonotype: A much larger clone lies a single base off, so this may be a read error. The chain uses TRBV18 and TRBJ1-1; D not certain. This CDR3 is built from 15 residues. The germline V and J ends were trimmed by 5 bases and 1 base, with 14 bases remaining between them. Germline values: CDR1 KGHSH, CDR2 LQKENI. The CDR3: CASSAFRTTNTEAFF. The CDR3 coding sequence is TGTGCCAGCTCAGCGTTCAGGACGACGAACACTGAAGCTTTCTTT.

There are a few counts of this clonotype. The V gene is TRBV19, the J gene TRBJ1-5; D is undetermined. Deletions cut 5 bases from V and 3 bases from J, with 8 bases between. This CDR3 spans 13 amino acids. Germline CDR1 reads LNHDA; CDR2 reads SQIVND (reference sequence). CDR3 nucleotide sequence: TGTGCCAGTAGTTTTCCGAACAATCAGCCCCAGCATTTT. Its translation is CASSFPNNQPQHF.

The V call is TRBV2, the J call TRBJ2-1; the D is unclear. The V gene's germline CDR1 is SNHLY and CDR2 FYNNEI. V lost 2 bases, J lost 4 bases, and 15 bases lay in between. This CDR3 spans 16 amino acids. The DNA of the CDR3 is TGTGCCAGCAGTGAAAGAAGAGGCGGCCCGTACAATGAGCAGTTCTTC. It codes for CASSERRGGPYNEQFF. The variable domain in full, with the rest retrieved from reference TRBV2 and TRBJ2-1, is EPEVTQTPSHQVTQMGQEVILRCVPISNHLYFYWYRQILGQKVEFLVSFYNNEISEKSEIFDDQFSVERPDGSNFTLKIRSTKLEDSAMYFCASSERRGGPYNEQFFGPGTRLTVL.

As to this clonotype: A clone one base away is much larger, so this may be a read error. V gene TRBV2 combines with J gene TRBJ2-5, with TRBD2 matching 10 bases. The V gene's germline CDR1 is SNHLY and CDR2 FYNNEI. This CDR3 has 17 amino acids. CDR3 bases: TGTGCCAGCAGTGAAGCCTATAGCGGGGGGACACAAGAGACCCAGCACTTC. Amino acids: CASSEAYSGGTQETQHF.

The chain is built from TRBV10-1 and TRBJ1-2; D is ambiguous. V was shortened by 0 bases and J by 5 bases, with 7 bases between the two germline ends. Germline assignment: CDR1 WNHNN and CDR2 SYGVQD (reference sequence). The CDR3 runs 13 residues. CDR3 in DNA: TGCGCCAGCAGTGAGTCGAGCAGTTATGGCTACACCTTC. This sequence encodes CASSESSSYGYTF.

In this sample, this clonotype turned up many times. CDR3 bases: TGTGCCAGCAGGCGTACAGGGACGAACACTGAAGCTTTCTTT. Translation: CASRRTGTNTEAFF. The chain joins TRBV11-2 to TRBJ1-1, with D maybe TRBD1 (6 bases). Germline values: CDR1 SGHAT, CDR2 FQNNGV. The CDR3 loop spans 14 amino acids. Between the trimmed V and J ends, which lost 6 bases and 1 base, there was a span of 12 bases.

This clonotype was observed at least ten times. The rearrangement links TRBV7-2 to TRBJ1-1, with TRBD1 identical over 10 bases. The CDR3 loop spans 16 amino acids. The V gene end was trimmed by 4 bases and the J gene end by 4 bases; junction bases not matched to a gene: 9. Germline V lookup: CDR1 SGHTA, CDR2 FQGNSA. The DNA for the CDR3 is TGTGCCAGCAGCTCCTCCCGACAGGGGGCTACCACTGAAGCTTTCTTT. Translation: CASSSSRQGATTEAFF.

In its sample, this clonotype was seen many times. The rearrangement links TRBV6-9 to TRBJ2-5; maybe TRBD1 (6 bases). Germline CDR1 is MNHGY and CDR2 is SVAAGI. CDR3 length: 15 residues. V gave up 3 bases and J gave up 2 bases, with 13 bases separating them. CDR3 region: CASSYGQLIQETQYF. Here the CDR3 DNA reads TGTGCCAGCAGTTACGGACAGTTAATTCAAGAGACCCAGTACTTC.

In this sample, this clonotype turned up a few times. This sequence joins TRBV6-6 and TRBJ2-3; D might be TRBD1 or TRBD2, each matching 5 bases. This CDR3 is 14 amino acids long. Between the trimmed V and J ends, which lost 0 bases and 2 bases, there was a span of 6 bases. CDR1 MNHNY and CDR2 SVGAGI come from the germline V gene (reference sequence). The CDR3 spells CASSYSGPTDTQYF. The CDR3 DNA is TGTGCCAGCAGTTACTCGGGACCCACAGATACGCAGTATTTT.

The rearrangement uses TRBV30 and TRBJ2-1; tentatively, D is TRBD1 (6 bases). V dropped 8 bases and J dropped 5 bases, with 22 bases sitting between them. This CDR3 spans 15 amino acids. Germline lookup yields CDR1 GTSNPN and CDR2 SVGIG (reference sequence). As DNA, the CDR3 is TGTGCCGGGACACGACGGGACGGTCTCAACAATGAGCAGTTCTTC. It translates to CAGTRRDGLNNEQFF.

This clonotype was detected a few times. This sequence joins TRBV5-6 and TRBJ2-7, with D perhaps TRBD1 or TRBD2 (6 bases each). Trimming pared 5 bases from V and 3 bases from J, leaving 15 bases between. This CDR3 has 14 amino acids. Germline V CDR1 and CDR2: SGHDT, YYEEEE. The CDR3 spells CASSLWGAIYEQYF. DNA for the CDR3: TGTGCCAGCAGTTTGTGGGGGGCCATCTACGAGCAGTACTTC.

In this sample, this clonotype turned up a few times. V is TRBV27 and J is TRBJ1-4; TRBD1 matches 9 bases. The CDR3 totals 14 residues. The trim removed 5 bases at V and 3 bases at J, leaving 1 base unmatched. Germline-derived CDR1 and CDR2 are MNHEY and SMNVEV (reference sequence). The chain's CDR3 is CASSRDRANEKLFF. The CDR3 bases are TGTGCCAGCAGTCGGGACAGGGCTAATGAAAAACTGTTTTTT.

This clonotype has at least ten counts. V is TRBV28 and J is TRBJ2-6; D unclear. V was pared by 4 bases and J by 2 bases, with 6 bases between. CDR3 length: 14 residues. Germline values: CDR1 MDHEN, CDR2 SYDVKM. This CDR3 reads CASSWGAGANVLTF. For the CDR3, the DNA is TGTGCCAGCAGTTGGGGTGCTGGGGCCAACGTCCTGACTTTC.

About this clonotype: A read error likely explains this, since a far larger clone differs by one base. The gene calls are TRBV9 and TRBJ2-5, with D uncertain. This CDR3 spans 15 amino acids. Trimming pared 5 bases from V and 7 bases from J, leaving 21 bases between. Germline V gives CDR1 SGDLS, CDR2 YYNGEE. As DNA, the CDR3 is TGTGCCAGCAGTGCCCCGAGCCCGTTATATGGGACCCAGTACTTC. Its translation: CASSAPSPLYGTQYF.

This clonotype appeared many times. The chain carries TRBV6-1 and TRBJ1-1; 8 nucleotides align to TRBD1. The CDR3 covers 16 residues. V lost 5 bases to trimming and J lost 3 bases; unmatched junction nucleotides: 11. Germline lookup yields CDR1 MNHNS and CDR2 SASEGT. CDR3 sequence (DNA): TGTGCCAGCAGTCCCGCCCTCAGGGGGCACGACACTGAAGCTTTCTTT. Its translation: CASSPALRGHDTEAFF.

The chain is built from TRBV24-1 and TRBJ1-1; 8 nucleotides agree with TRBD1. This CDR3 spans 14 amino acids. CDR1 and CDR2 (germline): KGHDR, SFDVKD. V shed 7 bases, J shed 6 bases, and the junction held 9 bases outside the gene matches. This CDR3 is CATSTQGAGAEAFF. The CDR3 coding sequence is TGTGCCACCAGCACCCAGGGGGCGGGGGCTGAAGCTTTCTTT.

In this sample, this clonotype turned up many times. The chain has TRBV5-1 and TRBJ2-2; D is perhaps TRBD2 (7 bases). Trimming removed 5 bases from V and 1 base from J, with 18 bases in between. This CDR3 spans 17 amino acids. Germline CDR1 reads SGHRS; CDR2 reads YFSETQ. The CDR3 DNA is TGCGCCAGCAGTTCCCGCCGAGCGGGACAGAACACCGGGGAGCTGTTTTTT. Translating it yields CASSSRRAGQNTGELFF.

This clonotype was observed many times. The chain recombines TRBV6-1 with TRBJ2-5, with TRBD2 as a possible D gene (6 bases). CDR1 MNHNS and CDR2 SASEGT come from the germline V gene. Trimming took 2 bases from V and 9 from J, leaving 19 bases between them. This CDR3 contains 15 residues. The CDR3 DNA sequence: TGTGCCAGCAGTGAATTTTCGCGGGGAGTGGTGGCCCAGTACTTC. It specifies CASSEFSRGVVAQYF.

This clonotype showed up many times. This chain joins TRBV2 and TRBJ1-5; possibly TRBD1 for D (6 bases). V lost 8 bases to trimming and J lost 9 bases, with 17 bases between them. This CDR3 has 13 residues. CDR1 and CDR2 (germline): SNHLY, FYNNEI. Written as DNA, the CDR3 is TGTGCCAGCGCGGACTTCGGGACACCGCCCCAGCATTTT. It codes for CASADFGTPPQHF.

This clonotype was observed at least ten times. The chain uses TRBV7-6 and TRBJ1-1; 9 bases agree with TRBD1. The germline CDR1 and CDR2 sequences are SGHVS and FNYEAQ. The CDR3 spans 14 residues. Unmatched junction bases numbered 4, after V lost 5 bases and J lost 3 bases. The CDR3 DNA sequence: TGTGCCAGCAGCGGACAGGGGAAGGACACTGAAGCTTTCTTT. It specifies CASSGQGKDTEAFF.

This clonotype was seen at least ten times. The CDR3 is CASSRRNTEAFF. Here the CDR3 DNA reads TGTGCCAGCAGCCGGAGGAACACTGAAGCTTTCTTT. The V and J genes are TRBV3-1 and TRBJ1-1, with unresolved D. V was cut by 4 bases and J by 1 base, with 4 bases left in between. In germline, CDR1 is LGHDT, CDR2 YNNKEL (reference sequence). The length of the CDR3 is 12 residues.